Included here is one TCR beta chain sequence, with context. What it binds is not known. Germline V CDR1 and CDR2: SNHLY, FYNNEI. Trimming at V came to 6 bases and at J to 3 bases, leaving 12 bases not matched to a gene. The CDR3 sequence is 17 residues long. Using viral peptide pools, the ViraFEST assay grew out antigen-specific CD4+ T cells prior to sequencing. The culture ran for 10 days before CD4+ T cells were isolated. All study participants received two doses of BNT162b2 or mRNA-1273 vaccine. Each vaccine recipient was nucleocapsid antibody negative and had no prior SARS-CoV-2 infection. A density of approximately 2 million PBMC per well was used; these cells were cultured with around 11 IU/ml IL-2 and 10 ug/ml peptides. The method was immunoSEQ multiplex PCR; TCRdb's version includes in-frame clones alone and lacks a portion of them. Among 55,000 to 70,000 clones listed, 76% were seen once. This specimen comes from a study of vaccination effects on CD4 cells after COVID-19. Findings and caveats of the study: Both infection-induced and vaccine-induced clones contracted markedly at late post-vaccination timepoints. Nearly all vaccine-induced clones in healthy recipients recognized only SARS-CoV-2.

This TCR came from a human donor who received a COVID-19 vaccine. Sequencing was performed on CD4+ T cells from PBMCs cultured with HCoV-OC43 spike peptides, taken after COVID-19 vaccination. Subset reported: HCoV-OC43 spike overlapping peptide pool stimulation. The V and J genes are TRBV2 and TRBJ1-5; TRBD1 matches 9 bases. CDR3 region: CASRGDRVVVDNQPQHF. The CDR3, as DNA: TGTGCCAGCAGGGGGGACAGGGTGGTAGTTGACAATCAGCCCCAGCATTTT.